The following is a T cell receptor beta chain sequence with its context. The assay was immunoSEQ multiplex PCR, and TCRdb's table has in-frame clones only and misses some. The sample comprises 30,000 to 45,000 clones, roughly 72% of which are singletons, and 11% rests with the top ten. The data stem from a study of radiotherapy plus CTLA-4 blockade in lung cancer. Trimming stripped 2 bases from V and 2 bases from J, with 10 bases between. The CDR3 covers 14 residues. CDR1 SGHDT and CDR2 YYEEEE come from the germline V gene. This receptor was identified in a human donor with non-small cell lung cancer who had stable disease on radiotherapy plus ipilimumab. The sample was peripheral blood, taken from a patient treated with radiotherapy plus ipilimumab. The chain recombines TRBV5-6 with TRBJ1-1; D call uncertain. The CDR3 coding sequence is TGTGCCAGCAGCTTAGACATCTACAACACTGAAGCTTTCTTT. The encoded protein is CASSLDIYNTEAFF.